The 27 T cell receptor beta chains reported below all come from one sample, sequenced in a study of siplizumab effects on memory and regulatory T cells. Measured with immunoSEQ multiplex PCR; TCRdb has only the in-frame clones, and not every one. Found here are about 82,000 clones, roughly 90% of them singletons; the top ten hold more than 1.5%. Sequences were obtained from Tregs sorted from blood. The source of these receptors is a human donor in good health.

The CDR3 is CASKGTAYSNQPQHF. The CDR3 DNA reads as TGCGCCAGTAAAGGGACGGCGTATAGCAATCAGCCCCAGCATTTT. This chain joins TRBV10-1 and TRBJ1-5; D perhaps matches TRBD1 (5 bases). Germline assignment: CDR1 WNHNN and CDR2 SYGVQD (reference sequence). Trimming pared 9 bases from V and 0 bases from J, leaving 15 bases between. The CDR3 spans 15 residues.

The chain joins TRBV11-2 to TRBJ2-5; D could derive from TRBD1 or TRBD2 (5 bases each). The CDR3 loop spans 15 amino acids. CDR1 and CDR2 from the germline V gene are SGHAT and FQNNGV. V shed 4 bases and J shed 2 bases, with 14 bases lying between them. The CDR3 spells CASSSAWWGQETQYF. DNA of the CDR3: TGTGCCAGCAGCTCAGCTTGGTGGGGGCAAGAGACCCAGTACTTC.

V gene TRBV29-1 combines with J gene TRBJ2-4; 7 nucleotides line up with TRBD2. This CDR3 region has 12 residues. Looked up from germline, CDR1 is SQVTM and CDR2 is ANQGSEA. The V segment lost 5 bases and the J segment 6 bases; nucleotides outside the gene matches: 4. The CDR3 sequence: CSVRTSGNIQYF. The CDR3 DNA reads TGCAGCGTTCGGACTAGTGGAAACATTCAGTACTTC.

This chain joins TRBV7-3 and TRBJ2-5, with TRBD2 matching 9 bases. The junction had 6 bases not matched to a gene; V was cut back by 2 bases and J by 2 bases. The length of the CDR3 is 16 residues. Germline V lookup: CDR1 SGHTA, CDR2 FQGTGA. The chain's CDR3 is CASSLLGAGGQETQYF. As DNA, the CDR3 is TGTGCCAGCAGCTTACTCGGGGCGGGGGGGCAAGAGACCCAGTACTTC.

This sequence joins TRBV7-9 and TRBJ1-6; TRBD1 is a possible D gene (6 bases). V lost 4 bases to trimming and J lost 7 bases, with 8 bases between them. The germline V gene encodes CDR1 SEHNR and CDR2 FQNEAQ (reference sequence). The CDR3 length is 13 residues. For the CDR3, the DNA is TGTGCCAGCAGCTCAACAGGGAATTCACCCCTCCACTTT. Encoded protein: CASSSTGNSPLHF.

The chain combines TRBV4-2 with TRBJ1-3; unclear D gene. The V end lost 0 bases, the J end lost 0 bases, and 6 bases lay between the germline ends. This CDR3 has 15 amino acids. Per germline, CDR1 LGHNA and CDR2 YNFKEQ. CDR3: CASSQDGISGNTIYF. Written as DNA, the CDR3 is TGTGCCAGCAGCCAAGATGGTATCTCTGGAAACACCATATATTTT.

The genes are TRBV19 and TRBJ2-7; the D gene is possibly TRBD2 (7 bases). The germline CDR1 and CDR2 sequences are LNHDA and SQIVND (reference sequence). The CDR3 contains 13 residues. The CDR3 loop reads CATGGAGDYEQYF. The CDR3 DNA reads TGTGCGACCGGGGGCGCGGGAGATTACGAGCAGTACTTC.

This clone has only one observation. V gene TRBV6-5 combines with J gene TRBJ1-2; D may be TRBD1 (5 bases). Germline lookup yields CDR1 MNHEY and CDR2 SVGAGI. The CDR3 extends over 14 amino acids. Trimming cost V 2 bases and J 8 bases, with 15 bases left between them. The CDR3: CASSYGGGISGYTF. In DNA, the CDR3 is TGTGCCAGCAGTTACGGGGGTGGAATCAGCGGCTACACCTTC.

The rearrangement joins TRBV18 to TRBJ1-1, with D unresolved. From germline, CDR1 is KGHSH and CDR2 LQKENI. V shed 3 bases and J shed 3 bases, with 8 bases lying between them. This CDR3 comprises 13 residues. CDR3 region: CASSPSRYTEAFF. CDR3 sequence (DNA): TGTGCCAGCTCACCGAGTCGCTACACTGAAGCTTTCTTT.

V usage is TRBV6-5 and J usage is TRBJ1-6; TRBD1 agrees at 8 bases. From germline, CDR1 is MNHEY and CDR2 SVGAGI. This CDR3 has 15 amino acids. Losses at the gene ends were 3 bases for V and 5 bases for J; bases not matched to a gene: 3. The CDR3 region is CASSYLGQDNSPLHF. CDR3 in DNA: TGTGCCAGCAGTTATTTGGGACAGGATAATTCACCCCTCCACTTT.

The genes are TRBV29-1 and TRBJ2-1, with a tentative D call TRBD1 (5 bases). The length of the CDR3 is 13 residues. The germline CDR1 and CDR2 sequences are SQVTM and ANQGSEA. V was trimmed by 7 bases and J by 6 bases, leaving 16 bases between them. CDR3 sequence (DNA): TGCAGCGGGGGCAGGGATGTGGGCAATGAGCAGTTCTTC. Translated, it gives CSGGRDVGNEQFF.

The V gene is TRBV11-1, the J gene TRBJ2-7; D gene unclear. This CDR3 has 13 residues. V was shortened by 5 bases and J by 6 bases, with 14 bases between the two germline ends. Germline V CDR1 and CDR2: SGHAT, FQDESV (reference sequence). CDR3 sequence (DNA): TGTGCCAGCAGCATACACGTAAGTGGCGAGCAGTACTTC. Its translation: CASSIHVSGEQYF.

CDR3 in DNA: TGTGCCAGCAGCTATCGCGGCGGGACAGGGGGCGCGAGGGATACGCAGTATTTT. Translating gives CASSYRGGTGGARDTQYF. The chain links TRBV7-2 to TRBJ2-3; TRBD1 matches at 12 bases. Germline CDR1 and CDR2: SGHTA and FQGNSA. J gave up 6 bases and V 4 bases, and 14 bases lay outside the gene matches. There are 18 residues in the CDR3.

The chain uses TRBV2 and TRBJ2-3, with 7 bases that match TRBD2. J gave up 3 bases and V 6 bases, and 6 bases lay outside the gene matches. CDR3 length equals 14 residues. CDR1 is SNHLY, CDR2 FYNNEI, per germline. Here the CDR3 reads CASRPYGGTDTQYF. CDR3 DNA sequence: TGTGCCAGCAGACCTTACGGGGGGACAGATACGCAGTATTTT.

The chain uses TRBV11-3 and TRBJ2-1; D is ambiguous. Trimming cost V 0 bases and J 3 bases, with 12 bases left between them. Germline CDR1 and CDR2: SGHNT and YENEEA. The CDR3 covers 16 residues. The CDR3 DNA reads TGTGCCAGCAGCTTAGAGGGCACCCAAGACTACAATGAGCAGTTCTTC. This gives the protein CASSLEGTQDYNEQFF. Looking up the rest from reference TRBV11-3 and TRBJ2-1 gives the full variable domain: EAGVVQSPRYKIIEKKQPVAFWCNPISGHNTLYWYLQNLGQGPELLIRYENEEAVDDSQLPKDRFSAERLKGVDSTLKIQPAELGDSAVYLCASSLEGTQDYNEQFFGPGTRLTVL.

This chain uses TRBV7-2 with TRBJ2-1, with 8 bases aligning to TRBD2. CDR1 SGHTA and CDR2 FQGNSA come from the germline V gene. After removal of 3 bases from V and 4 bases from J, the junction contained 8 bases not matched to a gene. This CDR3 comprises 16 residues. The CDR3 loop reads CASSFLAGYLYNEQFF. In DNA, the CDR3 is TGTGCCAGCAGCTTCTTAGCGGGGTACTTATACAATGAGCAGTTCTTC.

The chain couples TRBV18 to TRBJ1-1; D ambiguous. The CDR3 contains 13 residues. Trimming stripped 0 bases from V and 6 bases from J, with 8 bases between. Germline assignment: CDR1 KGHSH and CDR2 LQKENI. The CDR3 sequence: CASSPPVGPEAFF. CDR3 sequence (DNA): TGTGCCAGCTCACCACCGGTAGGCCCTGAAGCTTTCTTT.

The V call is TRBV6-6, the J call TRBJ1-2; unclear D gene. Germline CDR1 is MNHNY and CDR2 is SVGAGI (reference sequence). The V and J ends lost 8 bases and 8 bases respectively, with 12 bases between them. The CDR3 has 11 residues. CDR3: CASGISRGYTF. The CDR3 bases are TGTGCCAGCGGGATATCACGGGGCTACACCTTC.

The rearrangement links TRBV6-5 to TRBJ1-2, with D possibly being TRBD1 (5 bases). CDR3 size: 13 residues. Germline values: CDR1 MNHEY, CDR2 SVGAGI. The ends were cut back, 0 bases at V and 8 bases at J, with 10 bases in the middle. The CDR3 region is CASSYSTGGGYTF. Written as DNA, the CDR3 is TGTGCCAGCAGTTACTCGACGGGGGGAGGCTACACCTTC.

The chain links TRBV12-5 to TRBJ2-1; 13 positions agree with TRBD2. The length of the CDR3 is 17 residues. The germline gives CDR1 LGHNT, CDR2 FRNRAP. Trimming removed 5 bases from V and 8 bases from J; junction bases left unmatched: 12. The CDR3 DNA sequence: TGTGCTAGTGGTCCTGGATTGGGACTAGCGGGGAGGGATGAGCAGTTCTTC. Translating gives CASGPGLGLAGRDEQFF. Using reference TRBV12-5 and TRBJ2-1 for the parts outside the CDR3, the full variable domain is DARVTQTPRHKVTEMGQEVTMRCQPILGHNTVFWYRQTMMQGLELLAYFRNRAPLDDSGMPKDRFSAEMPDATLATLKIQPSEPRDSAVYFCASGPGLGLAGRDEQFFGPGTRLTVL.

V is TRBV6-5 and J is TRBJ2-1; TRBD2 agrees at 9 bases. Trimming removed 6 bases from V and 10 bases from J; junction bases left unmatched: 10. This CDR3 spans 14 amino acids. Germline assignment: CDR1 MNHEY and CDR2 SVGAGI. The CDR3 sequence is CASSDLAGRGEQFF. CDR3 nucleotide sequence: TGTGCCAGCAGCGACCTAGCGGGGCGAGGGGAGCAGTTCTTC.

This clone was seen only a few times. This sequence joins TRBV19 and TRBJ1-2; no clear D gene. The CDR3 totals 15 residues. Per germline, CDR1 LNHDA and CDR2 SQIVND (reference sequence). Trimming removed 6 bases at V and 4 bases at J, with 18 bases between. CDR3 DNA sequence: TGTGCCAGTAGAACCACGGACCGAAAGATCTATGGCTACACCTTC. Amino acids: CASRTTDRKIYGYTF. Based on the CDR3 plus reference TRBV19 and TRBJ1-2, the full variable domain is DGGITQSPKYLFRKEGQNVTLSCEQNLNHDAMYWYRQDPGQGLRLIYYSQIVNDFQKGDIAEGYSVSREKKESFPLTVTSAQKNPTAFYLCASRTTDRKIYGYTFGSGTRLTVV.

This clone was observed a single time. The chain combines TRBV6-5 with TRBJ1-2, with D hard to call. Per germline, CDR1 MNHEY and CDR2 SVGAGI. With 2 bases removed from V and 0 bases from J, the gap between germline ends came to 7 bases. This CDR3 is 14 amino acids long. CDR3 nucleotides: TGTGCCAGCAGTTACAGGACGTCTAACTATGGCTACACCTTC. Its protein product is CASSYRTSNYGYTF.

The chain uses TRBV7-3 and TRBJ2-3; the match to TRBD1 covers 7 bases. CDR1 SGHTA and CDR2 FQGTGA come from the germline V gene. CDR3 length: 15 residues. Trimming took 5 bases from V and 2 from J; bases not matched to a gene: 7. The CDR3 loop is CASSPGTEITDTQYF. The CDR3 DNA follows: TGTGCCAGCAGCCCCGGGACAGAGATCACAGATACGCAGTATTTT.

The V gene is TRBV7-2, the J gene TRBJ1-3; no firm D call. The V gene lost 4 bases and the J gene lost 0 bases, with 7 bases spanning the gap. The CDR3 is made up of 14 amino acids. Germline assignment: CDR1 SGHTA and CDR2 FQGNSA. CDR3 in DNA: TGTGCCAGCAGCTGGGTGATCTCTGGAAACACCATATATTTT. Protein product: CASSWVISGNTIYF.

This sequence joins TRBV7-9 and TRBJ1-1; TRBD1 is a possible D gene (5 bases). V was clipped by 3 bases and J by 4 bases, with 18 bases between them. CDR3 size: 16 residues. The germline gives CDR1 SEHNR, CDR2 FQNEAQ (reference sequence). CDR3 sequence reads: CASSFFIGGGGTEAFF. The CDR3 coding sequence is TGTGCCAGCAGCTTTTTTATTGGGGGTGGAGGCACTGAAGCTTTCTTT.

The chain carries TRBV6-5 and TRBJ2-7, with a possible D match to TRBD2 (5 bases). Germline V gene sequence: CDR1 MNHEY, CDR2 SVGAGI. V was clipped by 0 bases and J by 6 bases, with 15 bases between them. The CDR3 runs 15 residues. The CDR3 loop reads CASSYSRGSPGEQYF. The CDR3 DNA sequence: TGTGCCAGCAGTTACTCGAGAGGGTCCCCGGGCGAGCAGTACTTC.